This T cell receptor (beta chain) stems from a study of blood T cell repertoires in COVID-19. Study in general: Acute and convalescent COVID-19 samples came from the United States, Italy and Spain.

Germline CDR1 SGHTA, CDR2 FQGNSA. This CDR3 is 12 amino acids long. Trimming shortened V by 5 bases and J by 8 bases, and 10 bases separated the two germline ends. Source study methods: Counts of nucleated cells, estimated from reference gene primer amplification, were obtained. The table came from immunoSEQ multiplex PCR; TCRdb's copy has only in-frame clones and leaves some out. From that table come the V and J calls and clone size; the DNA was used to work out D and trimming. Of tens of thousands of clones listed, 75% to 90% were seen once; the top ten hold 15% to 20%. This chain joins TRBV7-2 and TRBJ2-1, with D possibly matching TRBD1 (5 bases). The sequenced sample was peripheral blood. The sequence was obtained from a woman aged 80 or over with active or convalescent COVID-19. Here the CDR3 DNA reads TGTGCCAGCAGCGCTCAGGGTTATGAGCAGTTCTTC. It encodes CASSAQGYEQFF. The full variable domain, in which reference TRBV7-2 and TRBJ2-1 provide the parts outside the CDR3, is GAGVSQSPSNKVTEKGKDVELRCDPISGHTALYWYRQSLGQGLEFLIYFQGNSAPDKSGLPSDRFSAERTGGSVSTLTIQRTQQEDSAVYLCASSAQGYEQFFGPGTRLTVL.